These 14 T cell receptor beta chains were sequenced from one sample in a study of early T cells in non-severe SARS-CoV-2 infection. Each CDR3 protein gets one entry after TCRdb re-called the 5' RACE reads with MiXCR. Here the sample spans nearly 70,000 distinct CDR3 sequences, more than 3.5% being singletons. The sequencing used whole blood, collected at baseline. All receptors come from an adult who was a healthcare worker with PCR-confirmed SARS-CoV-2 infection or an uninfected control (not recorded which). The donor label of this sample is uncertain.

This clonotype was seen ten or more times. V is TRBV7-6 and J is TRBJ2-2; possibly TRBD1 for D (6 bases). This CDR3 has 19 residues. Germline assignment: CDR1 SGHVS and CDR2 FNYEAQ. V lost 0 bases, J lost 6 bases, and 23 bases lay in between. The CDR3 loop reads CASSLAWLIGRGESGELFF. CDR3 DNA sequence: TGTGCCAGCAGCTTAGCGTGGCTAATCGGCAGGGGCGAATCCGGGGAGCTGTTTTTT.

This clonotype was recorded a few times. The V call is TRBV29-1, the J call TRBJ2-4, with D possibly TRBD1 on 7 matching bases. Trimming took off 6 bases at V and 7 bases at J, with 16 bases between the two ends. CDR1 SQVTM and CDR2 ANQGSEA come from the germline V gene. The CDR3 totals 13 residues. DNA of the CDR3: TGCAGCGTGACAGGGAAAGGGGGGAACATTCAGTACTTC. Residues: CSVTGKGGNIQYF.

The chain uses TRBV7-8 and TRBJ2-7, with D maybe TRBD2 (6 bases). The CDR3 is 14 amino acids. Germline CDR1 and CDR2: SGHVS and FQNEAQ. Trimming stripped 6 bases from V and 3 bases from J, with 15 bases between. CDR3 in amino acids: CASRGGTGDYEQYF. In DNA form, the CDR3 reads TGTGCCAGCAGAGGTGGGACGGGAGACTACGAGCAGTACTTC.

This clonotype has at least ten counts. The chain couples TRBV11-2 to TRBJ2-7; TRBD1 matches at 11 bases. This CDR3 has 17 residues. The V segment lost 2 bases and the J segment 3 bases; nucleotides outside the gene matches: 9. Germline V gene data show CDR1 as SGHAT and CDR2 as FQNNGV. CDR3 DNA sequence: TGTGCCAGCAGCTTATTAACCGGGACAGGGGGGTTCTACGAGCAGTACTTC. It codes for CASSLLTGTGGFYEQYF.

The rearrangement joins TRBV20-1 to TRBJ2-7; D gene uncertain. Germline CDR1 and CDR2: DFQATT and SNEGSKA (reference sequence). CDR3 size: 16 residues. Deletions cut 0 bases from V and 5 bases from J, with 20 bases between. DNA of the CDR3: TGCAGTGCTAGAGATCTTTACCAACCCTCCTACCACGAGCAGTACTTC. Its protein is CSARDLYQPSYHEQYF.

A few counts support this clonotype. The chain employs TRBV28 and TRBJ2-2; D gene uncertain. CDR1 is MDHEN, CDR2 SYDVKM, per germline. The CDR3 consists of 15 residues. Trimming left V 4 bases short and J 0 bases short, with 9 bases between. CDR3 DNA sequence: TGTGCCAGCAGTTCAGGCGGAGCGAACACCGGGGAGCTGTTTTTT. Translation: CASSSGGANTGELFF.

This clonotype showed up just a few times. The chain has TRBV19 and TRBJ1-4; 8 bases line up with TRBD1. The CDR3 is made up of 15 amino acids. The trim removed 7 bases at V and 9 bases at J, leaving 13 bases unmatched. Germline V gene sequence: CDR1 LNHDA, CDR2 SQIVND (reference sequence). The CDR3 nucleotides are TGTGCCAGTACCTCGGGACAGGCCGGGAGTAAAAAACTGTTTTTT. Its translation: CASTSGQAGSKKLFF.

This rearrangement joins TRBV6-2 or TRBV6-3 to TRBJ1-5; possible D gene TRBD1, 5 bases. CDR3 length: 15 amino acids. CDR1 is MNHEY, CDR2 SVGEGT, per germline. V gave up 2 bases and J gave up 3 bases, with 11 bases separating them. The CDR3 reads CASSYGAGYNQPQHF. The CDR3, as DNA: TGTGCCAGCAGTTACGGCGCAGGGTACAATCAGCCCCAGCATTTT.

On this clonotype itself: A much larger clone differs from this one at a single base, so this may be a read error. The chain has TRBV29-1 and TRBJ2-5; 8 bases are a match to TRBD1. Germline lookup yields CDR1 SQVTM and CDR2 ANQGSEA. V lost 6 bases and J lost 4; bases outside the gene matches: 13. The CDR3 is made up of 15 amino acids. For the CDR3, the DNA is TGCAGCGTCCCCATTGGACAGGGCCCTCGAGAGACCCAGTACTTC. Translation gives CSVPIGQGPRETQYF.

This clonotype has at least ten counts. The chain is built from TRBV10-3 and TRBJ2-7; 10 nucleotides line up with TRBD1. Trimming took 10 bases from V and 2 from J; bases not matched to a gene: 8. Germline assignment: CDR1 ENHRY and CDR2 SYGVKD. This CDR3 region has 14 residues. The CDR3 is CATSGTGDAYEQYF. CDR3 nucleotides: TGTGCCACCTCGGGGACAGGGGACGCCTACGAGCAGTACTTC.

This clonotype came up many times. This chain connects TRBV11-2 to TRBJ2-1, with no clear D. Per the germline V gene, CDR1 is SGHAT and CDR2 is FQNNGV. Trimming removed 4 bases at V and 7 bases at J, with 8 bases between. The CDR3 loop spans 12 amino acids. The CDR3, as DNA: TGTGCCAGCAGCTCGTTTGGGAATGAGCAGTTCTTC. Its protein product is CASSSFGNEQFF.

This clonotype has ten or more counts. The genes are TRBV6-5 and TRBJ1-2; 8 bases match TRBD1. CDR1 and CDR2 (germline): MNHEY, SVGAGI. The V gene end was trimmed by 7 bases and the J gene end by 8 bases; junction bases not matched to a gene: 12. The CDR3 length is 14 residues. This chain's CDR3 is CASTPQGAIRGYTF. In nucleotides, the CDR3 is TGTGCCAGCACACCTCAGGGGGCGATACGGGGCTACACCTTC.

This clonotype appeared many times. The chain combines TRBV6-5 with TRBJ1-6, with D unresolved. V was clipped by 5 bases and J by 7 bases, with 9 bases between them. CDR1 and CDR2 from the germline V gene are MNHEY and SVGAGI. The CDR3 covers 13 residues. CDR3 loop: CASSDILNSPLHF. The CDR3 nucleotides read TGTGCCAGCAGTGACATTTTAAATTCACCCCTCCACTTT.

The chain has TRBV12-3 or TRBV12-4 and TRBJ1-5, with D unclear. The CDR3 spans 16 residues. The V and J ends lost 6 bases and 1 base respectively, with 16 bases between them. The CDR3 sequence: CASSRTGSGSNQPQHF. The CDR3 DNA follows: TGTGCCAGCAGCCGAACCGGGTCTGGGAGCAATCAGCCCCAGCATTTT.